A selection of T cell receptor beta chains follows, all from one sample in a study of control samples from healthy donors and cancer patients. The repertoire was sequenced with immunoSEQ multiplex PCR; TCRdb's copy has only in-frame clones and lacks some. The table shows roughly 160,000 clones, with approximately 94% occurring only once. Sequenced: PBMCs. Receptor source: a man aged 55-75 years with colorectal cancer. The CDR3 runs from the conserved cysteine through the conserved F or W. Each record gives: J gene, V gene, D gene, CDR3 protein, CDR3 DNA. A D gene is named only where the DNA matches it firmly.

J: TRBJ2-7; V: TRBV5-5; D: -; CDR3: CASSLERDSYEQYF; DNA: TGTGCCAGCAGCTTGGAACGGGACTCCTACGAGCAGTACTTC
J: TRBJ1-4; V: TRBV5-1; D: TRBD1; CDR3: CASSPTGGDGVEKLFF; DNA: TGCGCCAGCAGCCCCACAGGGGGCGATGGAGTTGAAAAACTGTTTTTT
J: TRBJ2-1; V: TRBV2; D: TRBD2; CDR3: CASSPPLAGVYNEQFF; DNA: TGTGCCAGCAGTCCGCCCCTAGCGGGGGTTTACAATGAGCAGTTCTTC
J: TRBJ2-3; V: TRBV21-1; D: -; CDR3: CASSKHTEPTDTQYF; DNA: TGTGCCAGCAGCAAACACACAGAGCCCACAGATACGCAGTATTTT
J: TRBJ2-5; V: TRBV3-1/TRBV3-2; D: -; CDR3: CASSQFQAGQETQYF; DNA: TGTGCCAGCAGCCAATTTCAGGCGGGGCAAGAGACCCAGTACTTC
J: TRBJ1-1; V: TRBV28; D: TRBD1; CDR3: CASSRTGRKEAFF; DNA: TGTGCCAGCAGTCGGACAGGGCGAAAGGAAGCTTTCTTT
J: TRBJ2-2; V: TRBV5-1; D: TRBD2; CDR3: CARSFAGRGGRSAGELFF; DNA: TGCGCCCGCAGCTTCGCTGGGCGGGGGGGCCGATCAGCTGGGGAGCTGTTTTTT
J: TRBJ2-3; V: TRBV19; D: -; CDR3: CASSIGAGSTDTQYF; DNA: TGTGCCAGTAGTATTGGGGCAGGTAGCACAGATACGCAGTATTTT
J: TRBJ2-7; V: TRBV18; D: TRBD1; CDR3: CASSPPTRTGSSYEQYF; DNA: TGTGCCAGCTCACCGCCCACTCGGACAGGGAGCTCCTACGAGCAGTACTTC
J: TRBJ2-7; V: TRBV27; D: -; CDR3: CASSLSGGVTVYEQYF; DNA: TGTGCCAGCAGTTTATCCGGGGGCGTAACGGTTTACGAGCAGTACTTC
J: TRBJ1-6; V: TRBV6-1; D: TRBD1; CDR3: CASSELDREVTLHF; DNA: TGTGCCAGCAGTGAATTGGACAGGGAGGTGACCCTCCACTTT
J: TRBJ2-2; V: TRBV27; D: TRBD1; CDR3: CASSLGQGASGELFF; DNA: TGTGCCAGCAGTTTAGGGCAGGGGGCTTCCGGGGAGCTGTTTTTT
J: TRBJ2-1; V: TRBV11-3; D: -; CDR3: CASSLVPGGFNEQFF; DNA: TGTGCCAGCAGCTTAGTCCCGGGGGGCTTCAATGAGCAGTTCTTC
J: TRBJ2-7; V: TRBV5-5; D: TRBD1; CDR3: CASSGGQPSNPYEQYF; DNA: TGTGCCAGCAGCGGGGGACAGCCCTCAAACCCCTACGAGCAGTACTTC
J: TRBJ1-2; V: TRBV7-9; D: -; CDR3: CASSLDDRPNYGYTF; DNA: TGTGCCAGCAGCTTAGACGACAGACCTAACTATGGCTACACCTTC
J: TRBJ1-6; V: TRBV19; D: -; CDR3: CASSTRPSGARNSPLHF; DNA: TGTGCCAGTAGTACCAGACCGTCGGGGGCGAGGAATTCACCCCTCCACTTT
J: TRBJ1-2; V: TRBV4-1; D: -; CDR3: CASSQDDGYTF; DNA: TGCGCCAGCAGCCAAGATGATGGCTACACCTTC
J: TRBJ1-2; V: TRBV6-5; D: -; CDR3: CASSYSAGDYGYTF; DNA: TGTGCCAGCAGTTACTCGGCTGGGGACTATGGCTACACCTTC
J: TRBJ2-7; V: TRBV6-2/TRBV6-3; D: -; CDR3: CASSGIYEQYF; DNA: TGTGCCAGCAGTGGTATTTACGAGCAGTACTTC
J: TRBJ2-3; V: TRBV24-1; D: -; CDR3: CATSGPSPDTQYF; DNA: TGTGCCACCAGTGGCCCTAGCCCAGATACGCAGTATTTT
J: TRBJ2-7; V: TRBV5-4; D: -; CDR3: CASSPGTDDYEQYF; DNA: TGTGCCAGCAGCCCCGGGACGGACGACTACGAGCAGTACTTC
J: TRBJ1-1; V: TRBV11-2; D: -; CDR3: CASSRGPPGTEAFF; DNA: TGTGCCAGCAGCAGGGGTCCCCCCGGGACTGAAGCTTTCTTT
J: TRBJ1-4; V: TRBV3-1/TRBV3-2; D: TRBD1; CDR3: CASSLQGGGNEKLFF; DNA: TGTGCCAGCAGCTTACAGGGGGGAGGTAATGAAAAACTGTTTTTT
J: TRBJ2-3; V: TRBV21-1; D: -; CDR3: CASPSGQVKTDTQYF; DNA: TGTGCCAGCCCTTCTGGACAGGTTAAGACAGATACGCAGTATTTT
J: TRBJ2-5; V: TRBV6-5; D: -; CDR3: CASSSTRLETQYF; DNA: TGTGCCAGCAGCTCGACTAGACTCGAGACCCAGTACTTC
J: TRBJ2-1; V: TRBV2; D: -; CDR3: CASSEAVPGNEQFF; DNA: TGTGCCAGCAGTGAAGCGGTCCCTGGGAATGAGCAGTTCTTC
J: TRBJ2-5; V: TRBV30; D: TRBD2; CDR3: CAWGKRGSLETQYF; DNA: TGTGCCTGGGGGAAGCGGGGGTCCTTGGAGACCCAGTACTTC
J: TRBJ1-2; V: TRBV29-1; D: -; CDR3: CSVDKTGSPYGYTF; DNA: TGCAGCGTCGATAAGACAGGCTCCCCCTATGGCTACACCTTC